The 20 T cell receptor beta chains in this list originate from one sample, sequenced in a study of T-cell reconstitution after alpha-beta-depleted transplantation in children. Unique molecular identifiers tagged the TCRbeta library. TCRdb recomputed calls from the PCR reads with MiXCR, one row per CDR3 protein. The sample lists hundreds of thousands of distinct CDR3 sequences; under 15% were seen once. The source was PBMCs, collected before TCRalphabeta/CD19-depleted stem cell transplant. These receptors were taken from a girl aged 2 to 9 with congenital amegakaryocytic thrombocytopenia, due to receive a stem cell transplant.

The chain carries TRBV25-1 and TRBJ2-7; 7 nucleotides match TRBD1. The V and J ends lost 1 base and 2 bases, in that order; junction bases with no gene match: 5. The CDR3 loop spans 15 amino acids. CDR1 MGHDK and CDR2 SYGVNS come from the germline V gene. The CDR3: CASSEFRGLTYEQYF. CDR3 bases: TGTGCCAGCAGTGAATTTAGGGGGCTGACCTACGAGCAGTACTTC.

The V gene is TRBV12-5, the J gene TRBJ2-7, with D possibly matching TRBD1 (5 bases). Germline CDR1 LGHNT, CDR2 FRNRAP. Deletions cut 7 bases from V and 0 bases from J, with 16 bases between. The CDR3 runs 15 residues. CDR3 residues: CASVFPPGFSYEQYF. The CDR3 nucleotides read TGTGCTAGTGTTTTCCCTCCAGGGTTCTCCTACGAGCAGTACTTC.

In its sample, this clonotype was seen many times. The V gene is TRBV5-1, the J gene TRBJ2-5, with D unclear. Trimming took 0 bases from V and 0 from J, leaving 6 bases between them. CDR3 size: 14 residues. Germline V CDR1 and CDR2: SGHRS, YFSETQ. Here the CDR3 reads CASSLERDQETQYF. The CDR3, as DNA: TGCGCCAGCAGCTTGGAAAGAGACCAAGAGACCCAGTACTTC. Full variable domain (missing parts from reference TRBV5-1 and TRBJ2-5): KAGVTQTPRYLIKTRGQQVTLSCSPISGHRSVSWYQQTPGQGLQFLFEYFSETQRNKGNFPGRFSGRQFSNSRSEMNVSTLELGDSALYLCASSLERDQETQYFGPGTRLLVL.

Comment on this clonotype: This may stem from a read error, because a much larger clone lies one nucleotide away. CDR3 sequence: CASTRVPGYTGELFF. CDR3 DNA sequence: TGTGCCAGCACCCGAGTTCCGGGGTACACCGGGGAGCTGTTTTTT. V usage is TRBV5-6 and J usage is TRBJ2-2, with D tentatively TRBD2 (5 bases). Germline V CDR1 and CDR2: SGHDT, YYEEEE. The V end lost 6 bases, the J end lost 3 bases, and 15 bases lay between the germline ends. There are 15 residues in the CDR3. The full variable domain, its missing parts supplied by reference TRBV5-6 and TRBJ2-2, is DAGVTQSPTHLIKTRGQQVTLRCSPKSGHDTVSWYQQALGQGPQFIFQYYEEEERQRGNFPDRFSGHQFPNYSSELNVNALLLGDSALYLCASTRVPGYTGELFFGEGSRLTVL.

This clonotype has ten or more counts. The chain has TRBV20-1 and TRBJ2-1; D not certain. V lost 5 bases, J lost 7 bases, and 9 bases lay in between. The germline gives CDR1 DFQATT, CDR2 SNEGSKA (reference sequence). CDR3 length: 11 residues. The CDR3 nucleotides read TGCAGTGCTGGGGTCTGGAATGAGCAGTTCTTC. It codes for CSAGVWNEQFF.

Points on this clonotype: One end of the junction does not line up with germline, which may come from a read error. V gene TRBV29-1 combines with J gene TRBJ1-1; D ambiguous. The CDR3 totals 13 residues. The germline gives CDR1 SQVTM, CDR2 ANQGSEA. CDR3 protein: CSVVGNENTEVFF. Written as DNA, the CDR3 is TGCAGCGTTGTCGGGAACGAAAACACTGAAGTTTTCTTT.

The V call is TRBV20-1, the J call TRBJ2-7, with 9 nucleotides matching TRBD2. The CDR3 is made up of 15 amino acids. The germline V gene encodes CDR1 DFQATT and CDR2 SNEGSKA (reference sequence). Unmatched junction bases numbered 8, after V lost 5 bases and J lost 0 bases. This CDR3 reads CSAPSGTQSSYEQYF. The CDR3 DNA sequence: TGCAGTGCTCCTAGCGGGACGCAAAGCTCCTACGAGCAGTACTTC.

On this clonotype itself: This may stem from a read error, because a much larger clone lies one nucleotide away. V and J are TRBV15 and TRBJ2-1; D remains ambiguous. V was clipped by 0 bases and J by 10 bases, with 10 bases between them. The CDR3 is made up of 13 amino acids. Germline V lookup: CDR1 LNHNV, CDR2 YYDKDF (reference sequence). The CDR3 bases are TGTGCCACCAGCAGAGATCTTGTGCGGGAGCAGTTCTTC. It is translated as CATSRDLVREQFF. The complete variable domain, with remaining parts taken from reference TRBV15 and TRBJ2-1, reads DAMVIQNPRYQVTQFGKPVTLSCSQTLNHNVMYWYQQKSSQAPKLLFHYYDKDFNNEADTPDNFQSRRPNTSFCFLDIRSPGLGDTAMYLCATSRDLVREQFFGPGTRLTVL.

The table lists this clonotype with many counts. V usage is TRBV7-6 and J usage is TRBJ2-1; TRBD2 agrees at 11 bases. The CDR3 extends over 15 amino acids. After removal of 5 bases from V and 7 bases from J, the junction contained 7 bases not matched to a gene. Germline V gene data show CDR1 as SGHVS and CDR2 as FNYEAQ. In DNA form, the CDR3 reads TGTGCCAGCAGCGTAGTAGCGGGAGGGTGGAATGAGCAGTTCTTC. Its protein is CASSVVAGGWNEQFF.

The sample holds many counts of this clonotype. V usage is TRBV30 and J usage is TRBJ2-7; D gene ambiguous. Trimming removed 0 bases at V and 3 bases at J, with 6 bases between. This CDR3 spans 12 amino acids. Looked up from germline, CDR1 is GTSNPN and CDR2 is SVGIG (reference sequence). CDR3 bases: TGTGCCTGGAGTGTATTAGACTACGAGCAGTACTTC. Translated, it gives CAWSVLDYEQYF.

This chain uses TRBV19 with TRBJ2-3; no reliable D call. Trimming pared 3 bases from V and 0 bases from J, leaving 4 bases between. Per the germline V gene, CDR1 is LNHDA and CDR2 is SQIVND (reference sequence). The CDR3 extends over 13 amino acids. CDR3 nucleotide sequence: TGTGCCAGTAGTATGGACAGCACAGATACGCAGTATTTT. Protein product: CASSMDSTDTQYF.

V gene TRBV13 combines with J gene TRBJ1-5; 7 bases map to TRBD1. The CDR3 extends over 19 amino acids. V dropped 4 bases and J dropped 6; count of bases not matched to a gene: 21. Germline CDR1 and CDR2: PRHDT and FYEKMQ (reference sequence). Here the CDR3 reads CASSSRDRRHSLAIQPQHF. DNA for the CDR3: TGTGCCAGCAGCTCACGGGACAGACGCCACAGCTTAGCAATTCAGCCCCAGCATTTT.

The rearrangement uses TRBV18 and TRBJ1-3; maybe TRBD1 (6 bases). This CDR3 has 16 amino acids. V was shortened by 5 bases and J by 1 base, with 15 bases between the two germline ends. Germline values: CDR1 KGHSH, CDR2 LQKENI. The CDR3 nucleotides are TGTGCCAGCTCATCAGAGACAGGATCTTCTGGAAACACCATATATTTT. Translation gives CASSSETGSSGNTIYF. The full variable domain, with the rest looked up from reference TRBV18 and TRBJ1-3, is NAGVMQNPRHLVRRRGQEARLRCSPMKGHSHVYWYRQLPEEGLKFMVYLQKENIIDESGMPKERFSAEFPKEGPSILRIQQVVRGDSAAYFCASSSETGSSGNTIYFGEGSWLTVV.

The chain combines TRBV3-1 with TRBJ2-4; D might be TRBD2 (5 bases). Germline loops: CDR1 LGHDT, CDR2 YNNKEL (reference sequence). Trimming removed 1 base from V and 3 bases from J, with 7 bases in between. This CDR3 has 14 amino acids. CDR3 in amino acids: CASSQARDKNIQYF. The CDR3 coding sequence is TGTGCCAGCAGCCAAGCCCGGGACAAAAACATTCAGTACTTC.

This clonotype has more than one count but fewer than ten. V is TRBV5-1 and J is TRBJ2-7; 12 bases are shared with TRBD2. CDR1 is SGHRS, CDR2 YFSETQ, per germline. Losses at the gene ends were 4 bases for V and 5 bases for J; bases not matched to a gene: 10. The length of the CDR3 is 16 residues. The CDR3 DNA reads TGCGCCAGCAGCACTAGCGGGAGGATTTTGTTGGACGAGCAGTACTTC. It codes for CASSTSGRILLDEQYF.

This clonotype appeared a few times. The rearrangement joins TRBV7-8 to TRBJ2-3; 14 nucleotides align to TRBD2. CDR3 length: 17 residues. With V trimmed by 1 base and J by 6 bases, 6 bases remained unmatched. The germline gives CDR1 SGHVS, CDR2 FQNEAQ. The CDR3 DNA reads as TGTGCCAGCAGCTTAGTGGGACTAGCGGGAGAGGTGGATACGCAGTATTTT. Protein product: CASSLVGLAGEVDTQYF.

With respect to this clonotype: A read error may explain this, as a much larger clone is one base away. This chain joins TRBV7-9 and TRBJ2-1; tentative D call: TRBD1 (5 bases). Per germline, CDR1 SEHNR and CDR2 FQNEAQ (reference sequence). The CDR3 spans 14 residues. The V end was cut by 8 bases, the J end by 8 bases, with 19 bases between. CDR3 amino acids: CASRRGDSIDEQFF. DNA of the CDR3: TGTGCCAGCCGCCGTGGCGACAGCATCGATGAGCAGTTCTTC.

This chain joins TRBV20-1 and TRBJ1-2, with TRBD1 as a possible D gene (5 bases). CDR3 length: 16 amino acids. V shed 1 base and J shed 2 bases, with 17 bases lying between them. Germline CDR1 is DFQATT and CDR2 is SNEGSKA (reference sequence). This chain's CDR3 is CSARALGLRGNYGYTF. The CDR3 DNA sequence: TGCAGTGCTAGAGCGTTGGGGCTGCGGGGGAACTATGGCTACACCTTC.

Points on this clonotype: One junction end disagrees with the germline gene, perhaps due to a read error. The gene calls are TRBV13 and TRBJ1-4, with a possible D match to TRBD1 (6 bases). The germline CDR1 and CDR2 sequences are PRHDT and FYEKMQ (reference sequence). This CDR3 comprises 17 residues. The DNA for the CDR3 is TGTACCAGCAGCTCCATCCGGGACACCAGGGGACGAGGAAAACTGTTTTTT. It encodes CTSSSIRDTRGRGKLFF.

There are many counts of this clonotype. The DNA for the CDR3 is TGTGCCAGCAGTTTACCAAACGTTGGGGTCGGGGAGCTGTTTTTT. It codes for CASSLPNVGVGELFF. The chain uses TRBV12-3 or TRBV12-4 and TRBJ2-2; D ambiguous. The V gene lost 2 bases and the J gene lost 7 bases, with 14 bases spanning the gap. This CDR3 has 15 residues.